Below are 20 T cell receptor beta chains sequenced from a single sample in a study of T-cell reconstitution after alpha-beta-depleted transplantation in children. Unique molecular identifiers tagged the TCRbeta library. Using its own MiXCR run on the PCR reads, TCRdb lists one record per CDR3 protein. Of roughly 300,000 distinct CDR3 sequences listed, more than 9% were seen once; the top ten hold about 9.4%. The specimen was PBMCs from the stem cell graft donor, collected from the stem cell graft. These receptors all stem from a human donor who donated a stem cell graft to a child with SCID.

This sequence joins TRBV20-1 and TRBJ2-3; TRBD1 might be the D (5 bases). CDR1 and CDR2 from the germline V gene are DFQATT and SNEGSKA (reference sequence). CDR3 size: 17 residues. V was cut by 0 bases and J by 0 bases, with 16 bases left in between. The CDR3 nucleotides read TGCAGTGCTAGAGATCCTATGGCAGGGTCTAGCACAGATACGCAGTATTTT. Translation: CSARDPMAGSSTDTQYF.

This sequence joins TRBV3-1 and TRBJ1-1; D call uncertain. Germline CDR1 reads LGHDT; CDR2 reads YNNKEL (reference sequence). The V and J ends lost 4 bases and 1 base respectively, with 25 bases between them. The CDR3 covers 19 residues. CDR3: CASSPPLARARTQNTEAFF. Here the CDR3 DNA reads TGTGCCAGCAGCCCCCCTTTGGCGCGGGCCAGGACCCAGAACACTGAAGCTTTCTTT.

This clonotype was counted a few times. V and J are TRBV7-9 and TRBJ1-4; D not certain. This CDR3 is 14 amino acids long. Trimming removed 4 bases at V and 8 bases at J, with 14 bases between. CDR1 SEHNR and CDR2 FQNEAQ come from the germline V gene (reference sequence). CDR3 sequence (DNA): TGTGCCAGCAGCTCCGACGGCGAAAGGGAAAAACTGTTTTTT. Its protein is CASSSDGEREKLFF.

This clonotype showed up just a few times. This rearrangement joins TRBV25-1 to TRBJ1-2, with D unclear. With 6 bases removed from V and 4 bases from J, the gap between germline ends came to 15 bases. Germline V gives CDR1 MGHDK, CDR2 SYGVNS. The CDR3 extends over 14 amino acids. CDR3 sequence (DNA): TGTGCCAGCAGCGCTGAGATGTGGAGCTATGGCTACACCTTC. Amino acid sequence: CASSAEMWSYGYTF.

This clonotype was found a few times. The chain has TRBV7-8 and TRBJ2-5; 10 bases are a match to TRBD1. Per germline, CDR1 SGHVS and CDR2 FQNEAQ. CDR3 length equals 15 residues. The J segment lost 3 bases and the V segment lost 1 base, leaving 2 bases of the junction unmatched. The chain's CDR3 is CASSLGGQGKETQYF. CDR3 nucleotides: TGTGCCAGCAGCTTAGGGGGACAGGGGAAAGAGACCCAGTACTTC.

The table lists this clonotype with a few counts. The genes are TRBV29-1 and TRBJ2-1; 9 bases line up with TRBD2. Trimming removed 7 bases from V and 4 bases from J; junction bases left unmatched: 8. Germline lookup yields CDR1 SQVTM and CDR2 ANQGSEA. This CDR3 is 14 amino acids long. DNA for the CDR3: TGCAGCGCGGGGCTGGCGGGGGGGTACAATGAGCAGTTCTTC. Its protein is CSAGLAGGYNEQFF.

V gene TRBV5-1 combines with J gene TRBJ2-5, with 10 nucleotides matching TRBD1. After removal of 4 bases from V and 6 bases from J, the junction contained 3 bases not matched to a gene. The CDR3 runs to 13 residues. CDR1 is SGHRS and CDR2 is YFSETQ in the germline V gene. The CDR3 spells CASSRDRGQTQYF. Here the CDR3 DNA reads TGCGCCAGCAGCAGGGACAGGGGACAGACCCAGTACTTC.

This clonotype was seen a handful of times. This chain connects TRBV9 to TRBJ2-7, with a possible D match to TRBD1 (5 bases). The CDR3 covers 15 residues. V lost 0 bases, J lost 6 bases, and 16 bases lay in between. Germline CDR1 and CDR2: SGDLS and YYNGEE. CDR3 in DNA: TGTGCCAGCAGCGTAGAGATGGGGCGCTTAGGCGAGCAGTACTTC. Protein sequence: CASSVEMGRLGEQYF.

This clonotype showed up just a few times. CDR3 residues: CASSANRDRGRNEQYF. CDR3 nucleotide sequence: TGCGCCAGCAGCGCAAACCGGGACAGGGGCCGCAACGAGCAGTACTTC. The chain carries TRBV5-1 and TRBJ2-7; 10 bases map to TRBD1. The germline CDR1 and CDR2 sequences are SGHRS and YFSETQ. The ends lost 4 bases at V and 5 bases at J; junction bases unmatched: 12. The CDR3 is 16 residues long.

This clonotype was seen many times. This chain connects TRBV5-1 to TRBJ2-1, with D perhaps TRBD2 (5 bases). There are 15 residues in the CDR3. Trimming removed 0 bases from V and 2 bases from J, with 9 bases in between. CDR1 and CDR2 from the germline V gene are SGHRS and YFSETQ. CDR3 in DNA: TGCGCCAGCAGCTTGGGTGACTATCCCTACAATGAGCAGTTCTTC. Encoded protein: CASSLGDYPYNEQFF. Together with reference TRBV5-1 and TRBJ2-1, the CDR3 gives the full variable domain: KAGVTQTPRYLIKTRGQQVTLSCSPISGHRSVSWYQQTPGQGLQFLFEYFSETQRNKGNFPGRFSGRQFSNSRSEMNVSTLELGDSALYLCASSLGDYPYNEQFFGPGTRLTVL.

The chain joins TRBV7-9 to TRBJ2-7; D is perhaps TRBD1 (6 bases). The CDR3 consists of 14 residues. Between the trimmed V and J ends, which lost 4 bases and 5 bases, there was a span of 15 bases. Per germline, CDR1 SEHNR and CDR2 FQNEAQ (reference sequence). This CDR3 reads CASSYGDTLDEQYF. As DNA, the CDR3 is TGTGCCAGCAGCTACGGGGACACCTTGGACGAGCAGTACTTC.

The rearrangement links TRBV2 to TRBJ2-3, with D possibly called TRBD1 or TRBD2 (5 bases each). Trimming took off 10 bases at V and 1 base at J, with 15 bases between the two ends. CDR3 length equals 14 residues. The germline CDR1 and CDR2 sequences are SNHLY and FYNNEI. In nucleotides, the CDR3 is TGTGCCATCGTGAGAGGGGTCCGCACAGATACGCAGTATTTT. Residues: CAIVRGVRTDTQYF.

The genes are TRBV5-5 and TRBJ2-1, with a weak D call TRBD2 (7 bases). Germline V gives CDR1 SGHKS, CDR2 YYEKEE (reference sequence). V lost 4 bases to trimming and J lost 8 bases, with 22 bases between them. The CDR3 runs 16 residues. This chain's CDR3 is CASSPTRGAGNDEQFF. CDR3 nucleotide sequence: TGTGCCAGCAGCCCAACCCGGGGGGCCGGGAACGATGAGCAGTTCTTC.

V usage is TRBV9 and J usage is TRBJ1-3; D is perhaps TRBD1 (6 bases). The germline V and J ends were trimmed by 3 bases and 0 bases, with 13 bases remaining between them. The CDR3 spans 16 residues. CDR1 is SGDLS, CDR2 YYNGEE, per germline. CDR3 amino acids: CASSGFDRPSGNTIYF. Written as DNA, the CDR3 is TGTGCCAGCAGCGGGTTTGACAGGCCCTCTGGAAACACCATATATTTT.

Remarks on this clonotype: A clone one base away is much larger, so this may be a read error. The rearrangement links TRBV12-3 or TRBV12-4 to TRBJ2-7; TRBD2 matches at 8 bases. The CDR3 sequence is 16 residues long. With V trimmed by 4 bases and J by 2 bases, 10 bases remained unmatched. The chain's CDR3 is CASSSVTGGVTYEQYF. The CDR3 region has the DNA TGTGCCAGCAGTTCCGTAACGGGGGGGGTCACCTACGAGCAGTACTTC.

This clonotype was detected a few times. V and J are TRBV2 and TRBJ2-7, with TRBD1 matching over 8 bases. V dropped 4 bases and J dropped 4; count of bases not matched to a gene: 9. The length of the CDR3 is 15 residues. The germline V gene encodes CDR1 SNHLY and CDR2 FYNNEI. Written as DNA, the CDR3 is TGTGCCAGCAGTGCCCCAGGGGGCCTTCGTTACGAGCAGTACTTC. Protein product: CASSAPGGLRYEQYF.

There are a few counts of this clonotype. This chain uses TRBV5-1 with TRBJ2-5, with unresolved D. Germline V gene data show CDR1 as SGHRS and CDR2 as YFSETQ. Trimming pared 0 bases from V and 5 bases from J, leaving 8 bases between. The CDR3 loop spans 13 amino acids. Here the CDR3 DNA reads TGCGCCAGCAGCTTGGTATTTGGTGAGACCCAGTACTTC. The encoded protein is CASSLVFGETQYF.

This clonotype was seen a few times. The V gene is TRBV7-3, the J gene TRBJ2-1, with unresolved D. Germline values: CDR1 SGHTA, CDR2 FQGTGA. Trimming took off 1 base at V and 4 bases at J, with 11 bases between the two ends. The CDR3 contains 15 residues. CDR3 coding DNA: TGTGCCAGCAGCTTAATCACAGACTCATACAATGAGCAGTTCTTC. It encodes CASSLITDSYNEQFF.

V gene TRBV6-1 combines with J gene TRBJ2-7; 7 bases map to TRBD1. Germline CDR1 is MNHNS and CDR2 is SASEGT. The CDR3 consists of 14 residues. Trimming cost V 5 bases and J 2 bases; bases outside gene matches: 6. The CDR3 region is CASSTGTATYEQYF. The CDR3 coding sequence is TGTGCCAGCAGTACCGGGACAGCTACCTACGAGCAGTACTTC.

The sample holds many counts of this clonotype. This chain uses TRBV6-4 with TRBJ2-1; D could derive from TRBD1 or TRBD2 (5 bases each). The CDR3 has 14 amino acids. Trimming stripped 8 bases from V and 8 bases from J, with 19 bases between. From germline, CDR1 is MRHNA and CDR2 SNTAGT. The CDR3, as DNA: TGTGCCAGCTCCGACGTGGGGGACGGGGATGAGCAGTTCTTC. It specifies CASSDVGDGDEQFF.